This T cell receptor (beta chain) came from a study of T cell repertoires in cytomegalovirus infection. This clonotype was seen a few times. The antigen is undetermined. TCRdb passed the reads through MiXCR, listing each CDR3 protein once. The profile shows about 310,000 distinct CDR3 sequences, 20% to 25% of them singletons. The CDR3 runs to 17 residues. Unmatched junction bases numbered 10, after V lost 1 base and J lost 5 bases. Germline CDR1 is SGHDN and CDR2 is FVKESK. Here the sequenced sample was cultured PBMCs, taken from culture after CMV antigen stimulation. V and J are TRBV14 and TRBJ2-5, with 10 positions matching TRBD2. This clonotype was obtained from a human donor in good health (CMV status not recorded). Some clones in this sample may be carry-over from other donors' samples. The CDR3 sequence is CASSQVTASGSWETQYF. CDR3 in DNA: TGTGCCAGCAGCCAAGTAACAGCTAGCGGGAGCTGGGAGACCCAGTACTTC.